This T cell receptor beta chain appears in the sequencing data of a study of CD8+CD57+ T cells in acquired aplastic anemia. Per the germline V gene, CDR1 is KGHDR and CDR2 is SFDVKD. This CDR3 has 15 amino acids. V was clipped by 7 bases and J by 6 bases; unmatched bases: 9. TCR beta VDJ and CDR3 profiles were obtained from a genomic DNA template. Each CDR3 protein is one row after TCRdb ran MiXCR on the reads. This table has around 180,000 distinct CDR3 sequences, 48% appearing once. Flow cytometry had shown expanded CD8+CD57+ cells in the patients chosen for sequencing. The diagnosis in all patients was severe acquired aplastic anemia.

V gene TRBV24-1 combines with J gene TRBJ2-7, with 12 bases aligning to TRBD1. The TCR was taken from a human donor with aplastic anemia. The specimen was sorted CD4+, CD8+, or CD8+CD57+ T cells (not recorded which) from PBMCs. In nucleotides, the CDR3 is TGTGCCACCAGACACACCGGGACAGGGGGCCTCGAGCAGTACTTC. Translation gives CATRHTGTGGLEQYF.